The clone carrying this T cell receptor (beta chain) appeared many times. CDR1 is SQVTM and CDR2 is ANQGSEA in the germline V gene. Trimming pared 2 bases from V and 6 bases from J, leaving 10 bases between. The CDR3 totals 12 residues. By quantitative 5'-RACE with molecular barcodes, the TCR beta libraries were made. TCRdb reprocessed the 5' RACE reads with MiXCR, giving one entry per CDR3 protein. The sample gives roughly 250,000 distinct CDR3 sequences, roughly a tenth of which show up once; 2.6% is in the top ten. This entry is derived from a study of CD8 T cells in ankylosing spondylitis. Material for sequencing was blood, either unsorted or a sorted T cell fraction (not recorded which). The chain employs TRBV29-1 and TRBJ1-1; D uncertain. The clonotype was recovered from a male donor with ankylosing spondylitis or in good health (not recorded which). The CDR3 DNA is TGCAGCGTTGAAAGGATGGGTGCTGAAGCTTTCTTT. This codes for CSVERMGAEAFF.